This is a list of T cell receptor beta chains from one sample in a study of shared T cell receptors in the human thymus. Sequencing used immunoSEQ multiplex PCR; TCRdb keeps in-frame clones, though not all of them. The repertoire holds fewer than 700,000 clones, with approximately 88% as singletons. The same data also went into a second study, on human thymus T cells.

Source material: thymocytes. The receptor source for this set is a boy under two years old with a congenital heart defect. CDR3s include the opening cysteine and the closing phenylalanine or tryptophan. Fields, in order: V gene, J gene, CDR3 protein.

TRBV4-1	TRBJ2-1	CASSQDKGLESYNEQFF
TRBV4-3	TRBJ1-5	CASSQETGNLNQPQHF
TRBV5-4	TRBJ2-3	CASSSRGLAGTDTQYF
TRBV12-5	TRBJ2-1	CASGLAGTSGSYNEQFF
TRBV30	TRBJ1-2	CAWGRRLRTANYGYTF
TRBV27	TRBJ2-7	CASSSAGGPSYEQYF
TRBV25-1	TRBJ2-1	CASSPSLAGGVNEQFF
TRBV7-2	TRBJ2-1	CASSHSGNEQFF
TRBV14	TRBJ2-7	CASSQDGTGESYEQYF
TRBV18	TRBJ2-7	CASSPGLASNEQYF
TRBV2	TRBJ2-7	CASSELGLLAGAGEDEQYF
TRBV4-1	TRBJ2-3	CASSPPGTSARTDTQYF
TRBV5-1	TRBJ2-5	CASSLFDGEETQYF
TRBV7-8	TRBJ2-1	CASSPTRREPFSHNEQFF
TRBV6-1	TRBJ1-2	CASRPQGGMGGYTF
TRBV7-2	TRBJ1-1	CASSLARTGSNTEAFF
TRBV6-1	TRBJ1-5	CASSEFPGNYSNQPQHF
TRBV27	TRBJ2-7	CASSLPLGTNYGQYF
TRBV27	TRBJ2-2	CASKGERAGELFF
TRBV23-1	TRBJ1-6	CASSQSMEIGGQQSSYNSPLHF
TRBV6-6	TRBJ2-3	CASSYQLLPRPDTQYF
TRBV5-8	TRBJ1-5	CASRSRDPFYSNQPQHF
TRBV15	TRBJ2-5	CATSRERGTETQYF
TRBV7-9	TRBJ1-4	CASSGESVKLFF
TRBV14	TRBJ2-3	CASSFPQAGVDTQYF
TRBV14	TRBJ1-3	CASSPVRRGNTIYF
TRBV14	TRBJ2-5	CASSQAGSGGTETQYF
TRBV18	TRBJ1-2	CASSPPGFLKGPYGYTF
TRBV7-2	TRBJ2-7	CASSPRGSGGRAYEQYF
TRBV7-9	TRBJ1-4	CASSPSLVRRGTNEKLFF
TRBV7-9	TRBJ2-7	CAVGTPYEQYF
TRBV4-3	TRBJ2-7	CASSPRISTGVGEQYF
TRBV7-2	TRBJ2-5	CASSLGGPETQYF
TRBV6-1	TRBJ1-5	CASSEPTGGRDQPQHF
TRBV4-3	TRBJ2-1	CASSSGDRAGEQFF
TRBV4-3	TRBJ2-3	CASSQGPFGGGPNTQYF
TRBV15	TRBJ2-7	CATSRNSARRARTSGNYEQYF
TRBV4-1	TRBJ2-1	CASSLHVGAGLPNEQFF
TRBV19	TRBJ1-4	CASSPHNSGDRGVEKLFF
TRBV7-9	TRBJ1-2	CASSLAIRTPANYGYTF